This record concerns one TCR beta chain sequence. Sequencing was performed with immunoSEQ multiplex PCR; in TCRdb, only in-frame clones are kept and a portion is missing. The table shows about 97,000 clones, with approximately 90% occurring only once. The CDR3 is 15 residues long. Trimming pared 2 bases from V and 0 bases from J, leaving 9 bases between. Germline V gene lookup returns CDR1 MRHNA and CDR2 SNTAGT. This sample is drawn from a study of T cell responses to AZD1222 COVID-19 vaccine. Study background: Pooled samples include second doses given at about 4 or 12 weeks.

The TCR sequence derives from an adult in good health. This sequence joins TRBV6-4 and TRBJ2-3; D gene ambiguous. Sequencing was performed on peripheral blood, taken on day 0 of AZD1222 vaccination. The CDR3 sequence: CASSDQATSTDTQYF. The CDR3 DNA is TGTGCCAGCAGTGACCAGGCAACCAGCACAGATACGCAGTATTTT.